Listed below are T cell receptor beta chains from one sample, sequenced in a study of tumor and adjacent non-tumor tissue in lung cancer. TCRdb re-derived calls from the multiplex PCR reads in MiXCR, one entry per CDR3 protein. The repertoire holds about 67,000 distinct CDR3 sequences, with more than 65% as singletons. What was sequenced was distant non-tumor lung tissue. The receptors originated from a man between 60 and 75 years old with non-small cell lung cancer. Each CDR3 is given with its conserved first and last residue. D genes are given only for firm matches. Rows give clone size only sometimes, using once, few, many, or a class for an expanded clone.

- TRBJ2-1 - TRBV4-1 TGCCTCAGTAGCCAAGGGTACAATGAGCAGTTCTTC CLSSQGYNEQFF
- TRBJ2-4 - TRBV29-1 TGCGTCGAGCCGAAGGGTTGGAGGAACATTCAGTACTTC CVEPKGWRNIQYF
- TRBJ1-2 - TRBV29-1 TGCAGCGCCCCAGGGGTCCTCTATGGATACACCTTC CSAPGVLYGYTF
- TRBJ2-5 - TRBV14 TGTGCCAGCAGTCCAAGCAGGGAGACTCACTACTTC CASSPSRETHYF
- TRBJ2-5 once TRBV29-1 TGTGGCGTTGAAACATGCGTACAAGAGACCCAGTACTTC CGVETCVQETQYF
TRBD1 TRBJ2-7 - TRBV11-3 TGTGCCAGCAGCCTCCCGGGACAGGGGGCTCGGGAGCAGCATTTC CASSLPGQGAREQHF
TRBD1 TRBJ1-2 once TRBV6-5 TGTGCCAGCAATTATGGGCAGGGGGCGCTATTAAGTGGCTACACCTTC CASNYGQGALLSGYTF
- TRBJ2-2 - TRBV6-5 TGTGCCAGCAGGTACCAAGTGGGAGTCACCGGGGAGCTGTTTTTT CASRYQVGVTGELFF
TRBD1 TRBJ2-2 medium-sized TRBV12-3/TRBV12-4 TGTGCCAGCAGTTACAGGGGGATTGAAGGGGAGCTGTTTTTT CASSYRGIEGELFF
- TRBJ2-7 - TRBV5-4 TGTGCCAACAGCTTGGCAGGGTCAAACGAGCAGTACTTC CANSLAGSNEQYF
- TRBJ2-3 - TRBV12-3/TRBV12-4 TGTGCCGACAGTTTTTGGGTCCCAAACACAGATACGCAGTATTTT CADSFWVPNTDTQYF
- TRBJ2-3 - TRBV10-3 TGTGCTATCAGTGATAGCGCGATTAGCAGAGATACGCAGTATTTT CAISDSAISRDTQYF
- TRBJ1-5 - TRBV6-1 TGTGCCAGCTGTGTCGATGGGGGGAATCAGCTCCAGCATTTT CASCVDGGNQLQHF
- TRBJ2-2 - TRBV11-2 TGTGCCAGCAGATTAGAGATTAACACCAGGGAGCTGTTTTTT CASRLEINTRELFF
TRBD1 TRBJ2-1 - TRBV12-3/TRBV12-4 TGTGCCAGCAGCCCTGGACAGGGTGGCGAGCAGTCCTTC CASSPGQGGEQSF
- TRBJ2-7 - TRBV7-2 TGTGCCAGCAGCCGACGAGGGGGAGGGATGTACGAGCAGCACTTC CASSRRGGGMYEQHF
- TRBJ2-3 - TRBV20-1 TGCAGTGCCCTTTTCTGGACACACACAGATACGCAATATTTT CSALFWTHTDTQYF
- TRBJ1-6 - TRBV11-3 TGTGCCAGCAGCTTCGGACTGATCTTCTATAATTCACCCCTTCACTTT CASSFGLIFYNSPLHF